This T cell receptor beta chain is from a study of blood T cell repertoires in COVID-19. Study background: COVID-19 samples from acute and convalescent phases originated in the United States, Italy and Spain.

Clones were sequenced by immunoSEQ multiplex PCR, and TCRdb holds only the in-frame ones, with some missing. The sample includes 30,000 to 35,000 clones, 89% seen only once; the top ten take under 30%. Germline V CDR1 and CDR2: LNHDA, SQIVND (reference sequence). The V end lost 2 bases, the J end lost 3 bases, and 10 bases lay between the germline ends. This CDR3 has 15 amino acids. Sequencing was performed on peripheral blood. The gene calls are TRBV19 and TRBJ2-2; maybe TRBD1 (6 bases). This clonotype was obtained from a man older than 75 with acute or convalescent COVID-19. CDR3 DNA: TGTGCCAGTAGTATAACACAGGGATACACCGGGGAGCTGTTTTTT. It is translated as CASSITQGYTGELFF.